These 29 T cell receptor beta chains came from one sample sequenced in a study of T cell responses to AZD1222 COVID-19 vaccine (dated by TCRdb to the early 2020s). The library came from the immunoSEQ multiplex PCR assay. TCRdb's version of the immuneACCESS table is confined to in-frame rearrangements and falls short of the full clone set. An unresolved V gene accounts for under half of the shortfall where checked; the remainder is of unknown origin. The table for this sample lists 90,000 to 150,000 clones; 70% to 90% of them were counted only once. More than 7.5% of the sample is taken by the ten largest. The sample's time point label is to be understood as: baseline before first vaccination. Sequences were derived from peripheral blood, sampled on day 0 of AZD1222 vaccination. These receptors came from an adult in good health.

The rearrangement uses TRBV3-1 (or the pseudogene TRBV3-2) and TRBJ2-2, with 7 bases identical to TRBD2. Trimming took 0 bases from V and 1 from J; bases not matched to a gene: 8. Looked up from germline, CDR1 is LGHDT and CDR2 is YNNKEL (reference sequence). The CDR3 is made up of 18 amino acids. The CDR3 DNA is TGTGCCAGCAGCCAAGACCCCCGGGGGGTGGTGAACACCGGGGAGCTGTTTTTT. Translation: CASSQDPRGVVNTGELFF.

The chain is built from TRBV19 and TRBJ1-2; unclear D gene. Germline lookup yields CDR1 LNHDA and CDR2 SQIVND (reference sequence). The CDR3 runs 14 residues. Trimming removed 5 bases at V and 7 bases at J, with 17 bases between. CDR3: CASSPGMVLRGYTF. CDR3 DNA: TGTGCCAGTAGTCCGGGGATGGTATTACGTGGCTACACCTTC. Drawing the rest from reference TRBV19 and TRBJ1-2, the complete variable domain is DGGITQSPKYLFRKEGQNVTLSCEQNLNHDAMYWYRQDPGQGLRLIYYSQIVNDFQKGDIAEGYSVSREKKESFPLTVTSAQKNPTAFYLCASSPGMVLRGYTFGSGTRLTVV.

This clone was recorded only once. CDR3 region: CASSLEMGDRGHPFF. The DNA of the CDR3 is TGTGCCAGCAGCTTAGAGATGGGCGACAGGGGGCATCCGTTCTTC. This chain links TRBV7-9 with TRBJ2-1, with TRBD1 matching 10 bases. The CDR3 spans 15 residues. The V gene's germline CDR1 is SEHNR and CDR2 FQNEAQ (reference sequence). V shed 1 base and J 15 bases; nucleotides not matched to a gene: 12.

The chain combines TRBV5-1 with TRBJ2-7; 8 bases map to TRBD2. Losses at the gene ends were 3 bases for V and 5 bases for J; bases not matched to a gene: 13. Germline lookup yields CDR1 SGHRS and CDR2 YFSETQ. The CDR3 sequence is 16 residues long. The chain's CDR3 is CASSWVGAGEFDEQYF. The DNA of the CDR3 is TGCGCCAGCAGCTGGGTCGGAGCGGGAGAATTTGACGAGCAGTACTTC.

This clone turned up a few times. This sequence joins TRBV3-1 (or the pseudogene TRBV3-2) and TRBJ2-1, with a possible D match to TRBD1 (6 bases). The CDR3 loop spans 12 amino acids. Germline CDR1 reads LGHDT; CDR2 reads YNNKEL (reference sequence). Trimming stripped 4 bases from V and 12 bases from J, with 13 bases between. The CDR3 loop is CASSPGVWGQFF. The CDR3 bases are TGTGCCAGCAGCCCAGGGGTCTGGGGGCAGTTCTTC.

The chain carries TRBV27 and TRBJ2-3, with 8 bases identical to TRBD1. V lost 3 bases to trimming and J lost 2 bases; unmatched junction nucleotides: 7. The CDR3 is 16 residues long. Germline CDR1 MNHEY, CDR2 SMNVEV (reference sequence). Here the CDR3 DNA reads TGTGCCAGCAGTTTTGGACAGGGTGGAAACACAGATACGCAGTATTTT. It is translated as CASSFGQGGNTDTQYF.

This chain links TRBV9 with TRBJ2-7; D not certain. Trimming removed 0 bases from V and 1 base from J, with 8 bases in between. Germline CDR1 is SGDLS and CDR2 is YYNGEE. The CDR3 covers 14 residues. The CDR3 DNA reads as TGTGCCAGCAGCGTAGGGCACCCATCCTACGAGCAGTACTTC. The encoded protein is CASSVGHPSYEQYF.

The genes are TRBV19 and TRBJ1-3; D call uncertain. The CDR3 is made up of 14 amino acids. Germline values: CDR1 LNHDA, CDR2 SQIVND (reference sequence). Trimming took off 6 bases at V and 0 bases at J, with 9 bases between the two ends. This CDR3 is CASSPAGSGNTIYF. CDR3 coding DNA: TGTGCCAGTAGCCCGGCGGGCTCTGGAAACACCATATATTTT.

This clone was seen once. This chain uses TRBV7-9 with TRBJ1-1, with D perhaps TRBD1 (6 bases). The CDR3 contains 14 residues. CDR1 is SEHNR and CDR2 is FQNEAQ in the germline V gene (reference sequence). V was cut by 5 bases and J by 5 bases, with 15 bases left in between. This CDR3 reads CASSPAPRGTEAFF. CDR3 nucleotide sequence: TGTGCCAGCAGCCCTGCCCCTAGGGGGACTGAAGCTTTCTTT.

The CDR3 coding sequence is TGCGCCAGCAGCTTGGCGGTAGGGCGGGACACTGAAGCTTTCTTT. This gives the protein CASSLAVGRDTEAFF. V gene TRBV5-1 combines with J gene TRBJ1-1; no clear D. With 0 bases removed from V and 3 bases from J, the gap between germline ends came to 12 bases. Germline CDR1 is SGHRS and CDR2 is YFSETQ. The CDR3 contains 15 residues.

J is TRBJ1-5 and V is TRBV5-5; TRBD1 matches at 8 bases. CDR1 and CDR2 from the germline V gene are SGHKS and YYEKEE (reference sequence). The CDR3 extends over 13 amino acids. V was pared by 5 bases and J by 7 bases, with 5 bases of the junction left unmatched. The DNA of the CDR3 is TGTGCCAGCAGTCTGACAGGGGAACAGCCCCAGCATTTT. This encodes CASSLTGEQPQHF. Variable domain in full (rest from reference TRBV5-5 and TRBJ1-5): DAGVTQSPTHLIKTRGQQVTLRCSPISGHKSVSWYQQVLGQGPQFIFQYYEKEERGRGNFPDRFSARQFPNYSSELNVNALLLGDSALYLCASSLTGEQPQHFGDGTRLSIL.

This chain joins TRBV18 and TRBJ2-5; 9 nucleotides agree with TRBD2. The CDR3 has 15 amino acids. Unmatched junction bases numbered 9, after V lost 6 bases and J lost 4 bases. Germline V gives CDR1 KGHSH, CDR2 LQKENI. The CDR3 spells CASSPRTSAGETQYF. CDR3 nucleotides: TGTGCCAGCTCTCCTCGGACTAGCGCGGGAGAGACCCAGTACTTC.

The genes are TRBV2 and TRBJ1-1, with 10 bases that match TRBD1. The CDR3 extends over 14 amino acids. Losses at the gene ends were 6 bases for V and 5 bases for J; bases not matched to a gene: 6. Germline CDR1 and CDR2: SNHLY and FYNNEI. The CDR3 is CASSPVDRGTEAFF. In DNA, the CDR3 is TGTGCCAGCAGCCCCGTGGACAGGGGGACTGAAGCTTTCTTT.

The CDR3 DNA sequence: TGTGCCAGCAGCTTAGTTGGGACTAGTTTGCACGAGCAGTACTTC. Amino acids: CASSLVGTSLHEQYF. This chain connects TRBV7-9 to TRBJ2-7; 8 bases line up with TRBD2. Germline V gene data show CDR1 as SEHNR and CDR2 as FQNEAQ (reference sequence). The CDR3 consists of 15 residues. After removal of 1 base from V and 5 bases from J, the junction contained 7 bases not matched to a gene.

V usage is TRBV19 and J usage is TRBJ1-1, with a weak D call TRBD1 (5 bases). The CDR3 is 14 amino acids. Deletions cut 6 bases from V and 0 bases from J, with 11 bases between. CDR1 is LNHDA, CDR2 SQIVND, per germline (reference sequence). Written as DNA, the CDR3 is TGTGCCAGTAGGAGGGGTACCATGAACACTGAAGCTTTCTTT. Protein: CASRRGTMNTEAFF.

This clone is a singleton in its sample. This chain links TRBV5-6 with TRBJ2-2, with 8 bases matching TRBD1. V was clipped by 1 base and J by 6 bases; unmatched bases: 8. This CDR3 is built from 16 residues. From germline, CDR1 is SGHDT and CDR2 YYEEEE. The CDR3 nucleotides read TGTGCCAGCAGCTTGTCCGACAGGGGCGTCGCCGGGGAGCTGTTTTTT. The encoded protein is CASSLSDRGVAGELFF.

This clone was detected only once. The rearrangement links TRBV7-9 to TRBJ1-4, with D uncertain. Germline CDR1 and CDR2: SEHNR and FQNEAQ (reference sequence). The CDR3 has 15 residues. The germline V and J ends were trimmed by 5 bases and 5 bases, with 15 bases remaining between them. CDR3 region: CASSPQQIWNEKLFF. DNA for the CDR3: TGTGCCAGCAGCCCTCAACAGATTTGGAATGAAAAACTGTTTTTT. Combining the CDR3 with reference TRBV7-9 and TRBJ1-4 gives the whole variable domain DTGVSQNPRHKITKRGQNVTFRCDPISEHNRLYWYRQTLGQGPEFLTYFQNEAQLEKSRLLSDRFSAERPKGSFSTLEIQRTEQGDSAMYLCASSPQQIWNEKLFFGSGTQLSVL.

The chain employs TRBV7-2 and TRBJ1-2; a possible D gene is TRBD1 (5 bases). The CDR3 consists of 13 residues. The germline V and J ends were trimmed by 5 bases and 4 bases, with 11 bases remaining between them. Germline CDR1 is SGHTA and CDR2 is FQGNSA. CDR3 residues: CASSMGGSYGYTF. In DNA, the CDR3 is TGTGCCAGCAGCATGGGGGGGTCCTATGGCTACACCTTC.

The V gene is TRBV6-6, the J gene TRBJ2-4; D is perhaps TRBD1 (5 bases). Trimming removed 0 bases from V and 1 base from J, with 10 bases in between. Germline V gene lookup returns CDR1 MNHNY and CDR2 SVGAGI (reference sequence). The CDR3 has 16 amino acids. CDR3 nucleotide sequence: TGTGCCAGCAGTTACTCGCAGGGTACGGCCAAAAACATTCAGTACTTC. Protein: CASSYSQGTAKNIQYF.

V usage is TRBV20-1 and J usage is TRBJ1-3; no definite D call. CDR3 size: 15 residues. The germline V gene encodes CDR1 DFQATT and CDR2 SNEGSKA (reference sequence). The ends were cut back, 3 bases at V and 0 bases at J, with 12 bases in the middle. In DNA form, the CDR3 reads TGCAGTGCTAGTGCCGGAGCCAACTCTGGAAACACCATATATTTT. This codes for CSASAGANSGNTIYF.

The chain uses TRBV7-2 and TRBJ2-3, with 8 nucleotides matching TRBD2. The germline V gene has CDR1 SGHTA and CDR2 FQGNSA. The V segment lost 5 bases and the J segment 6 bases; nucleotides outside the gene matches: 13. The CDR3 sequence is 16 residues long. The CDR3 nucleotides are TGTGCCAGCAGCCTCCAGTCCGGGAGGGGGGGGGATACGCAGTATTTT. The encoded protein is CASSLQSGRGGDTQYF.

This sequence joins TRBV6-2 or TRBV6-3 and TRBJ1-2; possible D gene TRBD1, 6 bases. CDR1 and CDR2 (germline): MNHEY, SVGEGT. V was trimmed by 5 bases and J by 4 bases, leaving 11 bases between them. CDR3 length: 13 amino acids. DNA of the CDR3: TGTGCCAGCAGTCACAGGGACCGCTATGGCTACACCTTC. Translation: CASSHRDRYGYTF.

The rearrangement joins TRBV6-2 or TRBV6-3 to TRBJ2-3; D not resolved. Germline-derived CDR1 and CDR2 are MNHEY and SVGEGT. The CDR3 length is 14 residues. Trimming stripped 2 bases from V and 1 base from J, with 7 bases between. The CDR3 DNA follows: TGTGCCAGCAGTTACGGGCCCGGCACAGATACGCAGTATTTT. The encoded protein is CASSYGPGTDTQYF.

The chain combines TRBV25-1 with TRBJ1-1; 11 positions agree with TRBD1. The germline V gene has CDR1 MGHDK and CDR2 SYGVNS. The CDR3 spans 14 residues. The V segment lost 6 bases and the J segment 5 bases; nucleotides outside the gene matches: 5. DNA for the CDR3: TGTGCCAGCAGAGGACAGGGGGCTGGGACTGAAGCTTTCTTT. Its translation is CASRGQGAGTEAFF.

The chain combines TRBV9 with TRBJ1-1; TRBD1 is a possible D gene (5 bases). The CDR3 is 14 residues long. Trimming took 6 bases from V and 0 from J, leaving 12 bases between them. Germline V gene sequence: CDR1 SGDLS, CDR2 YYNGEE. This chain's CDR3 is CASNAAGMNTEAFF. CDR3 coding DNA: TGTGCCAGCAATGCGGCAGGGATGAACACTGAAGCTTTCTTT. The full variable domain, its missing parts supplied by reference TRBV9 and TRBJ1-1, is DSGVTQTPKHLITATGQRVTLRCSPRSGDLSVYWYQQSLDQGLQFLIQYYNGEERAKGNILERFSAQQFPDLHSELNLSSLELGDSALYFCASNAAGMNTEAFFGQGTRLTVV.

The chain carries TRBV23-1 and TRBJ1-2, with 9 nucleotides matching TRBD1. TRBV23-1 counts as an open reading frame of uncertain function. The CDR3 contains 14 residues. Losses at the gene ends were 6 bases for V and 6 bases for J; bases not matched to a gene: 8. The CDR3 coding sequence is TGCGCCAGCAGCTCCCACAGGGGGCGTGATGGCTACACCTTC. Its translation is CASSSHRGRDGYTF.

The rearrangement uses TRBV28 and TRBJ1-6, with 10 bases identical to TRBD1. V shed 4 bases, J shed 9 bases, and the junction held 6 bases outside the gene matches. Per germline, CDR1 MDHEN and CDR2 SYDVKM. The CDR3 spans 15 residues. The DNA of the CDR3 is TGTGCCAGCAGTTCCGGACAGGGGGTAGGTTCACCCCTCCACTTT. Its translation: CASSSGQGVGSPLHF. Variable domain in full (rest from reference TRBV28 and TRBJ1-6): DVKVTQSSRYLVKRTGEKVFLECVQDMDHENMFWYRQDPGLGLRLIYFSYDVKMKEKGDIPEGYSVSREKKERFSLILESASTNQTSMYLCASSSGQGVGSPLHFGNGTRLTVT.

The chain combines TRBV12-3 or TRBV12-4 with TRBJ1-4; 7 bases match TRBD1. The ends lost 5 bases at V and 8 bases at J; junction bases unmatched: 5. CDR3 length: 13 residues. CDR3 in DNA: TGTGCCAGCAGTCCGACAGGGTACGAAAAACTGTTTTTT. Its protein product is CASSPTGYEKLFF.

This chain joins TRBV19 and TRBJ1-5; no reliable D call. CDR3 length equals 13 residues. Germline assignment: CDR1 LNHDA and CDR2 SQIVND (reference sequence). V lost 4 bases and J 7 bases, leaving 11 bases between the germline ends. The CDR3 DNA is TGTGCCAGTAGTAATGGGATCCCACAGCCCCAGCATTTT. It codes for CASSNGIPQPQHF.